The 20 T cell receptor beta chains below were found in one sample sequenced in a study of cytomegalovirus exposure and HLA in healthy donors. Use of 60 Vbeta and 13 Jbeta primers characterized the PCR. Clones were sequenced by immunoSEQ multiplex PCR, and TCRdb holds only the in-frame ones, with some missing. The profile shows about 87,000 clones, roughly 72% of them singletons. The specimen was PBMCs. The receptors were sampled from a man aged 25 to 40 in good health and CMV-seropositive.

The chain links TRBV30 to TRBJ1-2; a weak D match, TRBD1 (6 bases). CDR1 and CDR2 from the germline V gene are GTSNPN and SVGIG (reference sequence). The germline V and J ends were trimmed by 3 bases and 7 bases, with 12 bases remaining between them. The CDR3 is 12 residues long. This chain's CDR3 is CAWRGGGPGYTF. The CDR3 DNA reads TGTGCCTGGAGAGGCGGGGGGCCTGGCTACACCTTC.

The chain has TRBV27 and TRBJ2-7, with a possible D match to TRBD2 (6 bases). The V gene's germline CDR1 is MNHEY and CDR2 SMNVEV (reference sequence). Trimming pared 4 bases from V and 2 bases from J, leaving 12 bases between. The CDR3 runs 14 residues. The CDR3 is CASSSTGGTYEQYF. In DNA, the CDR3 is TGTGCCAGCAGTTCTACCGGGGGTACCTACGAGCAGTACTTC.

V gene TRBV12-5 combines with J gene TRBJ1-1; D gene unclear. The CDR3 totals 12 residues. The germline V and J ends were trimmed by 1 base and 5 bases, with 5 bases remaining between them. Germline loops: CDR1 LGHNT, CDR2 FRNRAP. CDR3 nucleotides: TGTGCTAGTGGTTTGGGGAGGACTGAAGCTTTCTTT. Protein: CASGLGRTEAFF.

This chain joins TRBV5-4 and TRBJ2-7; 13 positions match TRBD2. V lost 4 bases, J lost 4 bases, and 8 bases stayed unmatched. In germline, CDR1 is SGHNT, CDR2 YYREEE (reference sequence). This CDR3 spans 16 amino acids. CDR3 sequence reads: CASSETSGRATYEQYF. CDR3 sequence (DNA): TGTGCCAGCAGCGAAACTAGCGGGAGGGCCACATACGAGCAGTACTTC.

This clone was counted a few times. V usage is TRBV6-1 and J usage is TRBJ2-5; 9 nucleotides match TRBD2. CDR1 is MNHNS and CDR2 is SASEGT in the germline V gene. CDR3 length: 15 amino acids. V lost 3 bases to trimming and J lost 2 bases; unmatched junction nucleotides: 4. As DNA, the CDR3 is TGTGCCAGCAGTGACCTAGCGGGACGGCAAGAGACCCAGTACTTC. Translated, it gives CASSDLAGRQETQYF.

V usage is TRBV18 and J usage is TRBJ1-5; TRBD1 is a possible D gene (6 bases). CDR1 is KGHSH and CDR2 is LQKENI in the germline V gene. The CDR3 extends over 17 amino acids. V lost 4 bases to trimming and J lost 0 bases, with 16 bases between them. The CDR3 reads CASSHTAGGGSNQPQHF. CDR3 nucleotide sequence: TGTGCCAGCTCACATACCGCGGGGGGCGGTAGCAATCAGCCCCAGCATTTT.

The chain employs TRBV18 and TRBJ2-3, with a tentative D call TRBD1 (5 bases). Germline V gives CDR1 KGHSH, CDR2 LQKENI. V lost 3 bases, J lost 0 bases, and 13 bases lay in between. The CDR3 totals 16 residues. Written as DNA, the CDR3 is TGTGCCAGCTCACCGGGGCAGGTCCCTAGCACAGATACGCAGTATTTT. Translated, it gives CASSPGQVPSTDTQYF.

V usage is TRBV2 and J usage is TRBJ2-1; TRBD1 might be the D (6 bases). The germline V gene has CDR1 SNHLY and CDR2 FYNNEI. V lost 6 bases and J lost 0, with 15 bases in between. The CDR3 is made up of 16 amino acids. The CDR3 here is CASSLSGESSYNEQFF. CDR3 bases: TGTGCCAGCAGCCTGTCAGGGGAGAGCTCCTACAATGAGCAGTTCTTC. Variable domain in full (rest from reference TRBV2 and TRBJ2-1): EPEVTQTPSHQVTQMGQEVILRCVPISNHLYFYWYRQILGQKVEFLVSFYNNEISEKSEIFDDQFSVERPDGSNFTLKIRSTKLEDSAMYFCASSLSGESSYNEQFFGPGTRLTVL.

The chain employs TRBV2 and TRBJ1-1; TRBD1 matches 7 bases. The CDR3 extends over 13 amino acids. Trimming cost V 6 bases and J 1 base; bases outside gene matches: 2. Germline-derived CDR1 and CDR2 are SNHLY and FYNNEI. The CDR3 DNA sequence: TGTGCCAGCAGAGGGACAGAGAACACTGAAGCTTTCTTT. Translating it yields CASRGTENTEAFF. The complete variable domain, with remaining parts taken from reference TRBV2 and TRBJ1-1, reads EPEVTQTPSHQVTQMGQEVILRCVPISNHLYFYWYRQILGQKVEFLVSFYNNEISEKSEIFDDQFSVERPDGSNFTLKIRSTKLEDSAMYFCASRGTENTEAFFGQGTRLTVV.

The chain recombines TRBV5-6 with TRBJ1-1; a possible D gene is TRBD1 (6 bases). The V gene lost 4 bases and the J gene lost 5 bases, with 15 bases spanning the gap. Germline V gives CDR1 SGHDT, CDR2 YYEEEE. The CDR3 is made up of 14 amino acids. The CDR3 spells CASSLGQLRTEAFF. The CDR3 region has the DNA TGTGCCAGCAGCCTAGGACAGCTGAGAACTGAAGCTTTCTTT.

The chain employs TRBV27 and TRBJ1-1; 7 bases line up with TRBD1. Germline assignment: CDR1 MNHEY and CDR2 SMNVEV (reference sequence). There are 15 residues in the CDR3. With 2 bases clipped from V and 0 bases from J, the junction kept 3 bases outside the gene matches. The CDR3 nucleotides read TGTGCCAGCAGTTTAGGGACAGCCCTGAACACTGAAGCTTTCTTT. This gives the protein CASSLGTALNTEAFF.

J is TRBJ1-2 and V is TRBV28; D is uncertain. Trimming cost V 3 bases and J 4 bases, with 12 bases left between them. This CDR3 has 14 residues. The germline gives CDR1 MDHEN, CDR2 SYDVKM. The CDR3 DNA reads TGTGCCAGCAGTTTGGGCCGGGCGGGCTATGGCTACACCTTC. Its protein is CASSLGRAGYGYTF.

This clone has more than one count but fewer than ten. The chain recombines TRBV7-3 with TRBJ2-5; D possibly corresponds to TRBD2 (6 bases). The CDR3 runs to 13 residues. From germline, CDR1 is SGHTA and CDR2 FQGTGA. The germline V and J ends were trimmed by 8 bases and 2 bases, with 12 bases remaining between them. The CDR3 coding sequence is TGTGCCAGCGGACTGGGACTTCAAGAGACCCAGTACTTC. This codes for CASGLGLQETQYF. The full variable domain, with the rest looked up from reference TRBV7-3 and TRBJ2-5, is GAGVSQTPSNKVTEKGKYVELRCDPISGHTALYWYRQSLGQGPEFLIYFQGTGAADDSGLPNDRFFAVRPEGSVSTLKIQRTERGDSAVYLCASGLGLQETQYFGPGTRLLVL.

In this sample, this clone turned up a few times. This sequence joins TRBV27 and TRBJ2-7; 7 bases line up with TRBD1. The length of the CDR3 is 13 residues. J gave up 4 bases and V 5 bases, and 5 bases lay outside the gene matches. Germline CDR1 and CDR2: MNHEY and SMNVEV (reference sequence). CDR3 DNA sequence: TGTGCCAGCAGTATCGGGACAGCTTACGAGCAGTACTTC. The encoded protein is CASSIGTAYEQYF.

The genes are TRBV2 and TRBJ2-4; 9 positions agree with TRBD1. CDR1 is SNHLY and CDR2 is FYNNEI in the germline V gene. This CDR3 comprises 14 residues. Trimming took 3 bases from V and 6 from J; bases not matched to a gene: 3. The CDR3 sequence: CASSEGQGRNIQYF. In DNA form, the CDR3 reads TGTGCCAGCAGTGAGGGACAGGGAAGAAACATTCAGTACTTC.

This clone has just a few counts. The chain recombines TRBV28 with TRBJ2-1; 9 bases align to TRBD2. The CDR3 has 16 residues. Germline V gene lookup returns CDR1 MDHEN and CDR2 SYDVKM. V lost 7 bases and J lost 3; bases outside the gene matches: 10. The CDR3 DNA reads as TGTGCCAGCATCGATGCGACTAGCGGATTCTACAATGAGCAGTTCTTC. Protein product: CASIDATSGFYNEQFF.

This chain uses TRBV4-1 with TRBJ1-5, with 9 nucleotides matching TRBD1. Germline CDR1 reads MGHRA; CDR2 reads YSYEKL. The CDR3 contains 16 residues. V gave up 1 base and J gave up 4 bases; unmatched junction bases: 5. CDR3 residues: CASSQVVGQGNQPQHF. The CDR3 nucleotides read TGCGCCAGCAGCCAAGTGGTAGGACAGGGGAATCAGCCCCAGCATTTT.

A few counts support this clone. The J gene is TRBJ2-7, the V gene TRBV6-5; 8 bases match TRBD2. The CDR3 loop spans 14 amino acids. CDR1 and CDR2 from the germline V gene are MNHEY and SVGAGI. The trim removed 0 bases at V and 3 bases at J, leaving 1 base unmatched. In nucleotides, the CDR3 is TGTGCCAGCAGTTACTCGGCGGGAGGCTACGAGCAGTACTTC. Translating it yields CASSYSAGGYEQYF.

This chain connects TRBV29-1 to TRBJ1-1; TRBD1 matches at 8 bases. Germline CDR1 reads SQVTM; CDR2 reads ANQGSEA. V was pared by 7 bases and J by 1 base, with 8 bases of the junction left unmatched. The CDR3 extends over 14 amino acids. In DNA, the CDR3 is TGCAGCGCAAGATCCGGGACAGGGAACACTGAAGCTTTCTTT. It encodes CSARSGTGNTEAFF.

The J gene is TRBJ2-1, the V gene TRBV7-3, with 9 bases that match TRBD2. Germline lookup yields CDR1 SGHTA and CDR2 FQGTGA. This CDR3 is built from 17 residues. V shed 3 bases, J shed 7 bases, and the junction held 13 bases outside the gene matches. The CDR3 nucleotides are TGTGCCAGCAGCTTCCACCCGACTAGCGGCCTGGGGAATGAGCAGTTCTTC. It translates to CASSFHPTSGLGNEQFF. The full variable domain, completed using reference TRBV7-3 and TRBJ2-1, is GAGVSQTPSNKVTEKGKYVELRCDPISGHTALYWYRQSLGQGPEFLIYFQGTGAADDSGLPNDRFFAVRPEGSVSTLKIQRTERGDSAVYLCASSFHPTSGLGNEQFFGPGTRLTVL.